This T cell receptor (beta chain) was sequenced during a study of T cells in Graves' hyperthyroidism and ophthalmopathy. Study results and limitations: Most expanded thyroid clonotypes above 0.001 recurred in blood.

This clonotype was seen many times. Antigen: not known. Reasons for excluding patients were uncontrolled infection, other autoimmune disease, pregnancy or lactation. On the basis of clinical symptoms, serum thyroxine and TRAb, thyroid ultrasound and orbital computed tomography, diagnoses were made. The CDR3 sequence is 12 residues long. The V and J ends lost 8 bases and 4 bases, in that order; junction bases with no gene match: 2. The germline CDR1 and CDR2 sequences are MDHEN and SYDVKM. There were TCR beta CDR3 regions amplified from RNA transcripts. A set of HTBI primers served as the primers for a first-round RT-PCR of the TCR CDR3. TCRdb redid the calling of the multiplex PCR reads with MiXCR, one entry per CDR3 protein. The sample carries hundreds of thousands of distinct CDR3 sequences, 11% to 15% recorded once.

The sequencing input was blood. The rearrangement links TRBV28 to TRBJ1-2; 9 nucleotides agree with TRBD1. The TCR comes from a young woman with Graves' hyperthyroidism. The CDR3 nucleotides read TGTGCCAGCCAGGACAGGGGCTATGGCTACACCTTC. It encodes CASQDRGYGYTF.